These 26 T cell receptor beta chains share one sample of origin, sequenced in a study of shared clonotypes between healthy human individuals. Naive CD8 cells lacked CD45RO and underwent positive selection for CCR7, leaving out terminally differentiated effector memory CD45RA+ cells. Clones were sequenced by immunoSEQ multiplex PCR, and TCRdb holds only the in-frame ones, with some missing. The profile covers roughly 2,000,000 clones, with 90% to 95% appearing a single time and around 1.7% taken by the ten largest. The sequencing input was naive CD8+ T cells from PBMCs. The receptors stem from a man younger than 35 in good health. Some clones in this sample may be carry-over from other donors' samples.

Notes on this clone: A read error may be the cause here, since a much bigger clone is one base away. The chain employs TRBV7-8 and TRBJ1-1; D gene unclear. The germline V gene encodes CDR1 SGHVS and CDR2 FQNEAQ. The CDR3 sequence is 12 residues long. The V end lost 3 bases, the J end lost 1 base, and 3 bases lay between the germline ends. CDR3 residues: CASSFGNTEAFF. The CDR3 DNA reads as TGTGCCAGCAGCTTCGGGAACACTGAAGCTTTCTTT. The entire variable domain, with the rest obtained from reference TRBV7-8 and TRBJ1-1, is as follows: GAGVSQSPRYKVAKRGQDVALRCDPISGHVSLFWYQQALGQGPEFLTYFQNEAQLDKSGLPSDRFFAERPEGSVSTLKIQRTQQEDSAVYLCASSFGNTEAFFGQGTRLTVV.

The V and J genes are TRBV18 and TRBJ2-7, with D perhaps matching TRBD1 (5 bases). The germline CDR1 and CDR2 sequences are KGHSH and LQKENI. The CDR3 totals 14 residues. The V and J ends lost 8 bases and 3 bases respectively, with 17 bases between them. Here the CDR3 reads CASTMKDTIYEQYF. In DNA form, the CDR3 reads TGTGCCAGCACCATGAAGGACACGATCTACGAGCAGTACTTC.

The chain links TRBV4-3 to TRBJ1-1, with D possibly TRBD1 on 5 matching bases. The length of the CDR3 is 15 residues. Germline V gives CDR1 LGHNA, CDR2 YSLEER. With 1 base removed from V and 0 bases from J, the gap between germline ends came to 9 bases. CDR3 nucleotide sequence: TGCGCCAGCAGCCAAGGTCTGGGGGTGAACACTGAAGCTTTCTTT. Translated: CASSQGLGVNTEAFF.

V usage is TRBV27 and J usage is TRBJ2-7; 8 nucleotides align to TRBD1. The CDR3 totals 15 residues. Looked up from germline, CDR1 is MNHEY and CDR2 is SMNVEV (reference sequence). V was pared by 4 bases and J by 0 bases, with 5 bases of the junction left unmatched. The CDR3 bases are TGTGCCAGCAGTTCCGGGACAGGCCGCTCCTACGAGCAGTACTTC. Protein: CASSSGTGRSYEQYF.

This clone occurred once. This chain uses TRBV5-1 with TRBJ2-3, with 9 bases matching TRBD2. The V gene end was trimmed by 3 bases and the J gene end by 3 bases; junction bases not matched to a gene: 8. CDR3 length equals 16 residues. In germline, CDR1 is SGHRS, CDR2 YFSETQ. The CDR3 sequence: CASSSEASGTTDTQYF. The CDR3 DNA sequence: TGCGCCAGCAGCTCGGAAGCTAGCGGGACTACAGATACGCAGTATTTT.

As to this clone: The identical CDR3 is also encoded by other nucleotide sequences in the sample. The chain's CDR3 is CASSLVYSTDTQYF. As DNA, the CDR3 is TGTGCCAGCAGCTTAGTTTATAGCACAGATACGCAGTATTTT. J is TRBJ2-3 and V is TRBV11-2; the D is unclear. The CDR3 is 14 residues long. Germline-derived CDR1 and CDR2 are SGHAT and FQNNGV. Trimming cost V 1 base and J 0 bases, with 5 bases left between them. The whole variable domain, filled in from reference TRBV11-2 and TRBJ2-3, reads EAGVAQSPRYKIIEKRQSVAFWCNPISGHATLYWYQQILGQGPKLLIQFQNNGVVDDSQLPKDRFSAERLKGVDSTLKIQPAKLEDSAVYLCASSLVYSTDTQYFGPGTRLTVL.

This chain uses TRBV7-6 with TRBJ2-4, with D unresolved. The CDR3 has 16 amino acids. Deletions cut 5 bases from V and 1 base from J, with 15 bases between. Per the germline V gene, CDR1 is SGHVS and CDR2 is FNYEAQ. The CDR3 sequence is CASSRTSPMAKNIQYF. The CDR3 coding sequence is TGTGCCAGCAGCCGTACCTCCCCCATGGCCAAAAACATTCAGTACTTC.

The CDR3 DNA reads TGCGCCAGCAGCCAATTGGACCGGGACGGCAATGAAGCTTTCTTT. Encoded protein: CASSQLDRDGNEAFF. The chain employs TRBV4-1 and TRBJ1-1, with a possible D match to TRBD1 (5 bases). The CDR3 contains 15 residues. From germline, CDR1 is MGHRA and CDR2 YSYEKL. Deletions cut 2 bases from V and 7 bases from J, with 17 bases between.

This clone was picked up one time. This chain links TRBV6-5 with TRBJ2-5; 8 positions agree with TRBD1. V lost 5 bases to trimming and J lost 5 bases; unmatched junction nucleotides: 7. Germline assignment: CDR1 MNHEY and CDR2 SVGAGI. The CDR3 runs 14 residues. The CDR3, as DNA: TGTGCCAGCAGTCCAGGGACAGGCGTCGAGACCCAGTACTTC. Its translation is CASSPGTGVETQYF.

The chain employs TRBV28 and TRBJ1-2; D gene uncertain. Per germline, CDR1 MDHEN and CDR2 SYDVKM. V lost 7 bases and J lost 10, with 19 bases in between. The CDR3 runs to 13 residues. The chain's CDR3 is CASNLPWEDDYTF. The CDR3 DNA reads TGTGCCAGCAACCTACCATGGGAGGATGACTACACCTTC.

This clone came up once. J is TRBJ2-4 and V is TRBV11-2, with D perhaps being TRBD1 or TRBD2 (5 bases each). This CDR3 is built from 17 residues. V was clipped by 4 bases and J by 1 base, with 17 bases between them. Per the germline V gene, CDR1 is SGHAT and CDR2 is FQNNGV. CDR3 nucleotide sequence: TGTGCCAGCAGCTCCCGGGTCGTGGGGGAGGCCAAAAACATTCAGTACTTC. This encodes CASSSRVVGEAKNIQYF.

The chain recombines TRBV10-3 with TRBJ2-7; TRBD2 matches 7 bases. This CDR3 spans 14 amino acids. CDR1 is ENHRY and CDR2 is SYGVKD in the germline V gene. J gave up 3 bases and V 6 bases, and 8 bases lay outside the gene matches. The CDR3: CAISEGLGRYEQYF. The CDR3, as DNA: TGTGCCATCAGCGAAGGACTAGGGCGCTACGAGCAGTACTTC.

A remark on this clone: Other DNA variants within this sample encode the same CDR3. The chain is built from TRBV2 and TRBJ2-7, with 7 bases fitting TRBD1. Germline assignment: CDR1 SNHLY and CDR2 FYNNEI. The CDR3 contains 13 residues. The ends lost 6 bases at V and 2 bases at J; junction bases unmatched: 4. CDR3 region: CASRETGTYEQYF. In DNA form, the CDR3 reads TGTGCCAGCAGGGAGACAGGGACCTACGAGCAGTACTTC.

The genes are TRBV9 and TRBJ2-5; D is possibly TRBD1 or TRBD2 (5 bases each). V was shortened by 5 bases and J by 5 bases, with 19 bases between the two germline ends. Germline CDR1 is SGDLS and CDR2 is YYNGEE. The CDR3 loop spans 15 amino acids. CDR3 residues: CASSGASYFHETQYF. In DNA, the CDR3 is TGTGCCAGCAGTGGGGCTAGCTATTTTCACGAGACCCAGTACTTC.

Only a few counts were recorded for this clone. CDR3 sequence: CASPIEAFF. The CDR3 DNA follows: TGTGCCAGCCCGATTGAAGCTTTCTTT. This chain uses TRBV6-4 with TRBJ1-1; D not resolved. Per the germline V gene, CDR1 is MRHNA and CDR2 is SNTAGT. The CDR3 has 9 residues. The V gene lost 8 bases and the J gene lost 7 bases, with 5 bases spanning the gap.

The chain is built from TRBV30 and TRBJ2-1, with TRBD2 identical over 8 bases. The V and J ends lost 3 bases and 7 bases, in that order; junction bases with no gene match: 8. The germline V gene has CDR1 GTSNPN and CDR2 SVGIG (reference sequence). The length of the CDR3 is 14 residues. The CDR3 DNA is TGTGCCTGGAGAGTCCGGGAGGGCCGGAATGAGCAGTTCTTC. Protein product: CAWRVREGRNEQFF.

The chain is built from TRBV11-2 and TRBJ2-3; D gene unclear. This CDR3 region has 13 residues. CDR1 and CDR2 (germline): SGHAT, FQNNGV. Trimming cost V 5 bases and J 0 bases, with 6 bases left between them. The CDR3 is CASSPSSTDTQYF. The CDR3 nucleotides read TGTGCCAGCAGCCCCAGTAGCACAGATACGCAGTATTTT.

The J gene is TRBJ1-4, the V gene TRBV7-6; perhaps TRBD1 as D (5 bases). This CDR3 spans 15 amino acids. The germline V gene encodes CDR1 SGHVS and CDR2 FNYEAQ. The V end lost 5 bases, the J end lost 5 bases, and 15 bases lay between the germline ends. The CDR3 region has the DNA TGTGCCAGCAGCCCCCGGGGAGGGGAGAATGAAAAACTGTTTTTT. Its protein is CASSPRGGENEKLFF.

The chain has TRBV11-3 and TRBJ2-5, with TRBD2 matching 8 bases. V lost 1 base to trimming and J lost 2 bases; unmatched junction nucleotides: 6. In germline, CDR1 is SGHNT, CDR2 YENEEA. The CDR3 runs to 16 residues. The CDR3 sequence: CASSLGVAGGQETQYF. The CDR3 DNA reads TGTGCCAGCAGCTTAGGTGTGGCGGGAGGACAAGAGACCCAGTACTTC. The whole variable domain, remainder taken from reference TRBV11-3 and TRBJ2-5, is EAGVVQSPRYKIIEKKQPVAFWCNPISGHNTLYWYLQNLGQGPELLIRYENEEAVDDSQLPKDRFSAERLKGVDSTLKIQPAELGDSAVYLCASSLGVAGGQETQYFGPGTRLLVL.

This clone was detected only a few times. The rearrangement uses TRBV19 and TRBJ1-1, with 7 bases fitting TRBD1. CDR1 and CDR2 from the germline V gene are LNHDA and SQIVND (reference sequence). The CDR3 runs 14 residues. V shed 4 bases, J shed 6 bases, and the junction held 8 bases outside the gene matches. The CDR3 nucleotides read TGTGCCAGTAGTACCAGGACAGGTGGGGCTGAAGCTTTCTTT. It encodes CASSTRTGGAEAFF.

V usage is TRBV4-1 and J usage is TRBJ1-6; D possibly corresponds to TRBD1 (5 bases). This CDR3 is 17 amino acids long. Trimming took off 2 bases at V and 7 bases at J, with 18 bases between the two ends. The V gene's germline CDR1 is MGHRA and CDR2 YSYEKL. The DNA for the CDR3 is TGCGCCAGCAGCCAATACGAGTCCGGGACTTGGAATTCACCCCTCCACTTT. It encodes CASSQYESGTWNSPLHF.

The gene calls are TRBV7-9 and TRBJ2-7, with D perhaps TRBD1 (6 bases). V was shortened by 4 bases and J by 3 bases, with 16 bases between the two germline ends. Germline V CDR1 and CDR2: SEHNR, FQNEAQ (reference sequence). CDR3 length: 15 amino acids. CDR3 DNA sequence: TGTGCCAGCAGCTCCGCCACGGGCAGGGGCTACGAGCAGTACTTC. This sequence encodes CASSSATGRGYEQYF.

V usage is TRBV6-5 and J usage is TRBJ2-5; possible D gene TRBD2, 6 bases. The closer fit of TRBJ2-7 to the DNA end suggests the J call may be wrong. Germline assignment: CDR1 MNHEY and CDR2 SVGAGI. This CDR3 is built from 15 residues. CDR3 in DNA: TGTGCCAGCAGTTACTCCCAGAGTAGCGGCTACGAGCAGTACTTC. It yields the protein CASSYSQSSGYEQYF.

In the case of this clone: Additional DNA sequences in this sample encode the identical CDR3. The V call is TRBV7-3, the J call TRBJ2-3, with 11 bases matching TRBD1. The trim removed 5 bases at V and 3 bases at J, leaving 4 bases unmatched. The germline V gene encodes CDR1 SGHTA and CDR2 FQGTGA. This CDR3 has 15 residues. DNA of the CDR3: TGTGCCAGCAGCAGCCGGGACAGGGGGACAGATACGCAGTATTTT. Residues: CASSSRDRGTDTQYF.

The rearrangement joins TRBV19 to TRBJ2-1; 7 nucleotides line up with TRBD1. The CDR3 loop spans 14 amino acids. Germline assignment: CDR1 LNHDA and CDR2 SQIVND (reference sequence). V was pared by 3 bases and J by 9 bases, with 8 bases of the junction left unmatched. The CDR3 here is CASSIWTGNIEQFF. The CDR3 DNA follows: TGTGCCAGTAGTATCTGGACAGGAAATATTGAGCAGTTCTTC.

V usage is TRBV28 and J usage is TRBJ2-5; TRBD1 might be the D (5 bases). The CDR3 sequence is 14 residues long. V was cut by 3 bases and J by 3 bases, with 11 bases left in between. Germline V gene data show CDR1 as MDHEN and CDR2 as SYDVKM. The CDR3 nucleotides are TGTGCCAGCAGTTTCCAAGGGGCGGAAGAGACCCAGTACTTC. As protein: CASSFQGAEETQYF.